The next 26 T cell receptor beta chains were all read from a single sample in a study of cytomegalovirus exposure and HLA in healthy donors (dated by TCRdb to about 2017). The receptor library was made with the immunoSEQ multiplex PCR assay. For the multiplex PCR, a mixture combining 60 forward primers for TCR Vbeta segments and 13 reverse primers for TCR Jbeta segments was used. Sourced from immuneACCESS, this table was stored by TCRdb with only in-frame sequences that have V and J called. A share of the clones is absent; for the studies checked, an unresolved V gene accounts for under half, and the remainder has no known explanation. The sample includes approximately 110,000 clones, with under 85% observed a single time. 1% to 1.5% of the sample rests with the top ten. The sample comprised PBMCs. These TCRs come from a man aged 40-49 years in good health and CMV-seronegative.

This clone was seen a handful of times. In nucleotides, the CDR3 is TGTGCCAGCAGCTTAGAAGGTGGGCCGCCGTCGGGCTACACCTTC. Encoded protein: CASSLEGGPPSGYTF. The chain is built from TRBV7-9 and TRBJ1-2; D remains ambiguous. Germline CDR1 reads SEHNR; CDR2 reads FQNEAQ (reference sequence). The CDR3 is 15 amino acids. Deletions cut 1 base from V and 8 bases from J, with 17 bases between.

The chain uses TRBV4-3 and TRBJ2-7, with D possibly matching TRBD1 (6 bases). Trimming cost V 4 bases and J 0 bases, with 10 bases left between them. Per the germline V gene, CDR1 is LGHNA and CDR2 is YSLEER. The CDR3 runs to 14 residues. CDR3 sequence: CASSPRGHSYEQYF. CDR3 bases: TGCGCCAGCAGCCCTCGGGGACACTCCTACGAGCAGTACTTC.

V gene TRBV5-6 combines with J gene TRBJ2-7; 12 bases match TRBD2. V dropped 2 bases and J dropped 5; count of bases not matched to a gene: 5. The germline gives CDR1 SGHDT, CDR2 YYEEEE. There are 15 residues in the CDR3. The CDR3 sequence: CASSFSSGRGNEQYF. The CDR3 DNA reads as TGTGCCAGCAGCTTTTCTAGCGGGAGGGGCAACGAGCAGTACTTC.

The chain links TRBV9 to TRBJ2-3; 9 bases align to TRBD2. The V and J ends lost 5 bases and 3 bases, in that order; junction bases with no gene match: 7. Per the germline V gene, CDR1 is SGDLS and CDR2 is YYNGEE. The CDR3 runs 15 residues. Here the CDR3 DNA reads TGTGCCAGCAGTTCCGGGACTAGCAGTACAGATACGCAGTATTTT. Amino acids: CASSSGTSSTDTQYF. The variable domain in full, completed from reference TRBV9 and TRBJ2-3, reads DSGVTQTPKHLITATGQRVTLRCSPRSGDLSVYWYQQSLDQGLQFLIQYYNGEERAKGNILERFSAQQFPDLHSELNLSSLELGDSALYFCASSSGTSSTDTQYFGPGTRLTVL.

V gene TRBV6-5 combines with J gene TRBJ2-3; TRBD2 aligns across 8 bases. Germline assignment: CDR1 MNHEY and CDR2 SVGAGI. The CDR3 is 14 amino acids. With 5 bases clipped from V and 3 bases from J, the junction kept 4 bases outside the gene matches. This CDR3 reads CASSRGGWTDTQYF. For the CDR3, the DNA is TGTGCCAGCAGTCGGGGGGGCTGGACAGATACGCAGTATTTT.

The chain combines TRBV29-1 with TRBJ2-1, with unresolved D. CDR1 is SQVTM and CDR2 is ANQGSEA in the germline V gene. This CDR3 has 10 amino acids. V lost 8 bases to trimming and J lost 9 bases, with 11 bases between them. CDR3 nucleotide sequence: TGCAGCATAAGACTTGCTGAGCAGTTCTTC. The encoded protein is CSIRLAEQFF.

The J gene is TRBJ2-1, the V gene TRBV12-5, with 7 bases fitting TRBD2. V lost 5 bases and J lost 5; bases outside the gene matches: 15. The germline V gene has CDR1 LGHNT and CDR2 FRNRAP. There are 17 residues in the CDR3. The CDR3 coding sequence is TGTGCTAGTGGTCCCCCCTTACGCGGGAGAAATAACAATGAGCAGTTCTTC. Translating gives CASGPPLRGRNNNEQFF.

The rearrangement links TRBV4-3 to TRBJ1-2, with D possibly TRBD1 on 5 matching bases. With 0 bases removed from V and 1 base from J, the gap between germline ends came to 9 bases. The CDR3 is made up of 15 amino acids. Germline V lookup: CDR1 LGHNA, CDR2 YSLEER. CDR3 loop: CASSQDRGGNYGYTF. The CDR3 DNA is TGCGCCAGCAGCCAAGATCGGGGGGGTAACTATGGCTACACCTTC.

The V call is TRBV28, the J call TRBJ2-7; a possible D gene is TRBD1 (6 bases). The CDR3 totals 13 residues. CDR1 is MDHEN, CDR2 SYDVKM, per germline. V was trimmed by 6 bases and J by 12 bases, leaving 21 bases between them. The CDR3 DNA reads as TGTGCCAGCAGCCTTGGGCCCTCGGACAGACCGTACTTC. Translated, it gives CASSLGPSDRPYF.

The chain links TRBV30 to TRBJ2-3; 7 bases agree with TRBD2. CDR1 and CDR2 from the germline V gene are GTSNPN and SVGIG (reference sequence). V dropped 0 bases and J dropped 7; count of bases not matched to a gene: 4. The CDR3 sequence is 13 residues long. The DNA of the CDR3 is TGTGCCTGGAGTGTGTCAGCGGGGAATACGCAGTATTTT. Its protein is CAWSVSAGNTQYF.

The DNA for the CDR3 is TGTGCCATCGGCTCTAGCGGGCCCCACAATGAGCAGTTCTTC. Its translation: CAIGSSGPHNEQFF. The chain carries TRBV10-3 and TRBJ2-1, with TRBD2 matching over 8 bases. The CDR3 sequence is 14 residues long. Per germline, CDR1 ENHRY and CDR2 SYGVKD. V was clipped by 8 bases and J by 5 bases; unmatched bases: 8.

CDR3 bases: TGTGCCAGCAGCTTGGCGACGGGACTCATCACAGATACGCAGTATTTT. As protein: CASSLATGLITDTQYF. This sequence joins TRBV5-4 and TRBJ2-3, with a possible D match to TRBD2 (6 bases). The V end was cut by 0 bases, the J end by 2 bases, with 13 bases between. Germline CDR1 reads SGHNT; CDR2 reads YYREEE (reference sequence). The CDR3 covers 16 residues.

The rearrangement uses TRBV2 and TRBJ2-2, with D possibly matching TRBD1 (5 bases). Germline loops: CDR1 SNHLY, CDR2 FYNNEI. V lost 7 bases to trimming and J lost 3 bases, with 12 bases between them. CDR3 length: 14 residues. The CDR3 is CASMPTEHTGELFF. The DNA for the CDR3 is TGTGCCAGCATGCCGACAGAGCACACCGGGGAGCTGTTTTTT.

The chain recombines TRBV6-6 with TRBJ2-4, with 8 bases identical to TRBD1. In germline, CDR1 is MNHNY, CDR2 SVGAGI (reference sequence). CDR3 size: 14 residues. The J segment lost 7 bases and the V segment lost 4 bases, leaving 6 bases of the junction unmatched. CDR3 region: CASSSTGTGNIQYF. The CDR3 DNA reads TGTGCCAGCAGTTCCACCGGGACAGGCAACATTCAGTACTTC.

The rearrangement uses TRBV18 and TRBJ2-3; 10 nucleotides match TRBD2. The germline CDR1 and CDR2 sequences are KGHSH and LQKENI. Unmatched junction bases numbered 4, after V lost 0 bases and J lost 7 bases. The CDR3 runs 15 residues. CDR3 bases: TGTGCCAGCTCACCACCGGGACTAGCGCAACATACGCAGTATTTT. As protein: CASSPPGLAQHTQYF.

This rearrangement joins TRBV10-3 to TRBJ1-1; D is unclear. This CDR3 has 13 residues. The germline gives CDR1 ENHRY, CDR2 SYGVKD. V lost 0 bases to trimming and J lost 8 bases, with 10 bases between them. CDR3 coding DNA: TGTGCCATCAGTGAGTCACAGCCGCTAGAAGCTTTCTTT. It is translated as CAISESQPLEAFF.

CDR3: CASSPSGGYGYTF. As DNA, the CDR3 is TGTGCCAGCAGCCCCTCCGGGGGGTATGGCTACACCTTC. The genes are TRBV7-9 and TRBJ1-2, with D perhaps matching TRBD1 (5 bases). V lost 5 bases, J lost 5 bases, and 12 bases lay in between. Germline CDR1 is SEHNR and CDR2 is FQNEAQ (reference sequence). CDR3 size: 13 residues.

This sequence joins TRBV29-1 and TRBJ2-6; possible D gene TRBD1, 5 bases. Germline CDR1 SQVTM, CDR2 ANQGSEA. V dropped 5 bases and J dropped 0 bases, with 23 bases sitting between them. CDR3 length: 19 residues. As DNA, the CDR3 is TGCAGCGTTAAAACCCAGGGTGCCAACTTTCGCTCTGGGGCCAACGTCCTGACTTTC. This codes for CSVKTQGANFRSGANVLTF.

Comments on this clone: One end of the junction fails to match germline, which may point to a read error. The same CDR3 arises from other DNA sequences in this sample as well. This sequence joins TRBV2 and TRBJ2-6, with 7 nucleotides matching TRBD2. Germline V CDR1 and CDR2: SNHLY, FYNNEI. There are 15 residues in the CDR3. The DNA for the CDR3 is TGCGCCAGCAGGGAGGGGCCGGGTGGGGCCAACGTCCTGACTTTC. This sequence encodes CASREGPGGANVLTF.

V usage is TRBV19 and J usage is TRBJ1-5, with D hard to call. The CDR3 sequence is 16 residues long. Germline V gene data show CDR1 as LNHDA and CDR2 as SQIVND (reference sequence). V gave up 3 bases and J gave up 5 bases, with 17 bases separating them. In DNA form, the CDR3 reads TGTGCCAGTAGTATCCTGGGAAGGACTGCAGATCAGCCCCAGCATTTT. As protein: CASSILGRTADQPQHF.

The V gene is TRBV7-9, the J gene TRBJ2-7; D perhaps matches TRBD2 (7 bases). This CDR3 has 16 amino acids. V lost 0 bases, J lost 0 bases, and 12 bases lay in between. Germline values: CDR1 SEHNR, CDR2 FQNEAQ (reference sequence). The CDR3 sequence is CASSLAVGGLSYEQYF. The CDR3 DNA is TGTGCCAGCAGCTTAGCGGTCGGGGGGCTCTCCTACGAGCAGTACTTC.

The chain has TRBV5-5 and TRBJ1-6, with D possibly being TRBD1 (6 bases). The CDR3 spans 20 residues. Germline V lookup: CDR1 SGHKS, CDR2 YYEKEE (reference sequence). V gave up 1 base and J gave up 0 bases, with 20 bases separating them. The CDR3 region has the DNA TGTGCCAGCAGCTTGCAGGGGACTAACCAGAAGAGCTCCTATAATTCACCCCTCCACTTT. Protein product: CASSLQGTNQKSSYNSPLHF. Using reference TRBV5-5 and TRBJ1-6 for the parts outside the CDR3, the full variable domain is DAGVTQSPTHLIKTRGQQVTLRCSPISGHKSVSWYQQVLGQGPQFIFQYYEKEERGRGNFPDRFSARQFPNYSSELNVNALLLGDSALYLCASSLQGTNQKSSYNSPLHFGNGTRLTVT.

The chain links TRBV19 to TRBJ1-2; tentative D call: TRBD1 (6 bases). In germline, CDR1 is LNHDA, CDR2 SQIVND (reference sequence). Trimming took off 7 bases at V and 5 bases at J, with 14 bases between the two ends. The CDR3 sequence is 13 residues long. For the CDR3, the DNA is TGTGCCAGTACCGGACAGACCCGTTATGGCTACACCTTC. Protein product: CASTGQTRYGYTF.

This chain uses TRBV7-3 with TRBJ2-5; 10 bases align to TRBD2. Near its end, the DNA agrees better with TRBJ2-7, so the J call may be wrong. Per germline, CDR1 SGHTA and CDR2 FQGTGA. The CDR3 totals 14 residues. Here the CDR3 DNA reads TGTGCCAGCAGCCGTGGACTAGCGGTCTACGAGCAGTACTTC. Encoded protein: CASSRGLAVYEQYF.

This clone was seen only once. This chain links TRBV6-5 with TRBJ2-3, with 13 bases fitting TRBD2. V was clipped by 2 bases and J by 4 bases; unmatched bases: 3. Per germline, CDR1 MNHEY and CDR2 SVGAGI. This CDR3 has 16 amino acids. Here the CDR3 reads CASSYGGLAGSDTQYF. DNA of the CDR3: TGTGCCAGCAGTTACGGGGGACTAGCGGGGTCAGATACGCAGTATTTT.

This chain joins TRBV27 and TRBJ2-1; 9 positions agree with TRBD2. Germline trimming cut 2 bases from V and 4 bases from J; bases unmatched to any gene: 3. CDR1 and CDR2 from the germline V gene are MNHEY and SMNVEV (reference sequence). The CDR3 extends over 15 amino acids. The CDR3 nucleotides read TGTGCCAGCAGTTTAGCCGGACTAGCGTACAATGAGCAGTTCTTC. Encoded protein: CASSLAGLAYNEQFF.